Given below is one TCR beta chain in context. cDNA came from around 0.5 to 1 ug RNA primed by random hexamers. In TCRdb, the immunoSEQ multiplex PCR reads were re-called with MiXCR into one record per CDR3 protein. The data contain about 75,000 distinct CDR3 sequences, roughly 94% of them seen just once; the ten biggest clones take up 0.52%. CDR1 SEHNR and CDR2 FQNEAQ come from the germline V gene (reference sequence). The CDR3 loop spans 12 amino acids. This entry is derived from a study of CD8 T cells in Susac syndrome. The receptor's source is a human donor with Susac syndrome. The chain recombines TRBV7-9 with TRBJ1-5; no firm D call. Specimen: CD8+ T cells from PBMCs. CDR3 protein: CAGGRLNQPQHF. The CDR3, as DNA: TGTGCAGGCGGGCGGCTAAATCAGCCCCAGCATTTT.